Listed below are T cell receptor beta chains from one sample, sequenced in a study of blood T cells in healthy people across ages. TCRdb processed the 5' RACE reads anew with MiXCR; each CDR3 protein has one entry. The sample includes fewer than 2,000,000 distinct CDR3 sequences, 30% to 35% seen only once; the top ten take approximately 10%. The sample consisted of blood. All receptors derive from a woman aged 25-40 years in good health. Both conserved end residues are part of each CDR3. Each record gives: D gene, clone size, J gene, V gene, CDR3 DNA, CDR3 protein. D genes are given only for firm matches. Size values are once, few and many counts, or a class for expanded clones, and some rows have none.

D: TRBD2
size: few
J: TRBJ2-3
V: TRBV6-1
DNA: TGTGCCAGCAGTGAAGGGGTAGCGGGGGGTCACACAGATACGCAGTATTTT
CDR3: CASSEGVAGGHTDTQYF

D: -
size: -
J: TRBJ1-2
V: TRBV3-1
DNA: TGTGCCAGCACCACGGTGAGGGGGGCCGATGGCTACACCTTC
CDR3: CASTTVRGADGYTF

D: -
size: -
J: TRBJ2-1
V: TRBV6-1
DNA: TGTGCCGGCGCCGAGGTGGGCGGGTTTTACAATGAGCAGTTCTTC
CDR3: CAGAEVGGFYNEQFF

D: -
size: -
J: TRBJ1-1
V: TRBV28
DNA: TGTGCCAGCAGTTCATTTTTAGGGGGCACTGAAGCTTTCTTT
CDR3: CASSSFLGGTEAFF

D: -
size: -
J: TRBJ1-5
V: TRBV10-2
DNA: TGCGCCAGCAGAGATACAGGGATCAATCAGCCCCAGCATTTT
CDR3: CASRDTGINQPQHF

D: -
size: -
J: TRBJ1-1
V: TRBV5-1
DNA: TGCGCCACGCGCGGGGAAGCCATGAACACTGAAGCTTTCTTT
CDR3: CATRGEAMNTEAFF

D: TRBD1
size: -
J: TRBJ2-1
V: TRBV3-1
DNA: TGTGCCAGCAGCCACCTGGGGACAGGGGGCTCCTACAATGAGCAGTTCTTC
CDR3: CASSHLGTGGSYNEQFF

D: -
size: -
J: TRBJ2-6
V: TRBV7-9
DNA: TGTGCCAGCAGCTCCCAGGAAACAGGGGAGGCCTCTGGGGCCAACGTCCTGACTTTC
CDR3: CASSSQETGEASGANVLTF

D: -
size: -
J: TRBJ1-2
V: TRBV12-3/TRBV12-4
DNA: TGTGCCAGCAGCATTCAGTATGGCCACACCTTC
CDR3: CASSIQYGHTF

D: -
size: -
J: TRBJ1-4
V: TRBV7-9
DNA: TGTGCCAGCAGCTTAGCGACCGGGGGCGTTGAAAAACTGTTTTTT
CDR3: CASSLATGGVEKLFF

D: TRBD1
size: -
J: TRBJ2-1
V: TRBV20-1
DNA: TGCAGTGCAACGACAGGGAATAGTGGGAATGAGCAGTTCTTC
CDR3: CSATTGNSGNEQFF

D: -
size: -
J: TRBJ2-2
V: TRBV20-1
DNA: TGCAGTGCTCAGGGAACCGGGGAGCGGTTTTTT
CDR3: CSAQGTGERFF

D: TRBD1
size: -
J: TRBJ2-5
V: TRBV7-8
DNA: TGTGCCAGCAGCTTCCTCACGACAGGGGAGAGAGAGACCCAGTACTTC
CDR3: CASSFLTTGERETQYF

D: -
size: few
J: TRBJ1-1
V: TRBV20-1
DNA: TGCAGTGCTAGAGTCGGGGGGCGGCCCATGAACACTGAAGCTTTCTTT
CDR3: CSARVGGRPMNTEAFF

D: -
size: few
J: TRBJ2-1
V: TRBV5-8
DNA: TGTGCCAGCAGCTTGGAGGGTCTAGGTTACAATGAGCAGTTCTTC
CDR3: CASSLEGLGYNEQFF

D: -
size: -
J: TRBJ1-2
V: TRBV2
DNA: TGTGCCAGCATTAAGACAGCCTATGGCTACACCTTC
CDR3: CASIKTAYGYTF

D: -
size: -
J: TRBJ2-1
V: TRBV3-1
DNA: TGTGCCAGCGGCCAAGATGCTCAGCCGACGTACAATGAGCAGTTCTTC
CDR3: CASGQDAQPTYNEQFF

D: TRBD2
size: -
J: TRBJ2-1
V: TRBV5-1
DNA: TGCGCCGGCAGCCCCCCCGGGAGGGTCAATGAGCAGTTCTTT
CDR3: CAGSPPGRVNEQFF

D: TRBD2
size: -
J: TRBJ2-7
V: TRBV6-5
DNA: TGTGCCAGCCGCCGGGGGGAGGGCCTCTACGAGCAGTACTTC
CDR3: CASRRGEGLYEQYF

D: TRBD2
size: few
J: TRBJ2-2
V: TRBV7-9
DNA: TGTGCCAGTAGCTTCCCGGGACTAGCGGACACCGGGGAGCTGTTTTTT
CDR3: CASSFPGLADTGELFF

D: TRBD2
size: -
J: TRBJ2-3
V: TRBV5-1
DNA: TGCGCCGGCAGCTTGGCGGGACTAGCAAGCACAGATACGCAGTATTTT
CDR3: CAGSLAGLASTDTQYF

D: TRBD2
size: -
J: TRBJ2-2
V: TRBV9
DNA: TGTGCCAGCAGCGTCCGGACTAGCGGGGGACCCACCGGGGAGCTGTTTTTT
CDR3: CASSVRTSGGPTGELFF

D: -
size: -
J: TRBJ1-1
V: TRBV7-9
DNA: TGTGCCAGCACCCCTCGGCTGAACACTGAAGCTTTCTTT
CDR3: CASTPRLNTEAFF

D: -
size: once
J: TRBJ2-3
V: TRBV13
DNA: TGTGCCAGCGGCCTTAGACTAGAGGCAGATACGCAGTATTTT
CDR3: CASGLRLEADTQYF

D: TRBD1
size: -
J: TRBJ1-1
V: TRBV4-1
DNA: TGCGCCAGCAGCCAAGATGCACAGGGGGTGAGGGCTTTCTTT
CDR3: CASSQDAQGVRAFF

D: -
size: -
J: TRBJ1-1
V: TRBV12-3/TRBV12-4
DNA: TGTGCCAGCAGCCAACGGCCCGGCAGGTACACTGAAGCTTTCTTT
CDR3: CASSQRPGRYTEAFF

D: -
size: -
J: TRBJ2-1
V: TRBV20-1
DNA: TGCAGTGGGGCTTTCGACTCCTACAATGAGCAGTTCTTC
CDR3: CSGAFDSYNEQFF

D: TRBD2
size: -
J: TRBJ2-3
V: TRBV18
DNA: TGTGCCAGCTCACCGGTACTAGCGGAGTACTCTAGCACAGATACGCAGTATTTT
CDR3: CASSPVLAEYSSTDTQYF

D: TRBD1
size: -
J: TRBJ2-5
V: TRBV7-2
DNA: TGTGCCAGCAGCTCTACAGGGGGCGAGGGGACCCAGTACTTC
CDR3: CASSSTGGEGTQYF

D: TRBD1
size: few
J: TRBJ2-1
V: TRBV11-2
DNA: TGTGCCAGCAGCTGGGGACAGGGGCGATACAATGAGCAGTTCTTC
CDR3: CASSWGQGRYNEQFF

D: -
size: many
J: TRBJ2-3
V: TRBV7-2
DNA: TGTGCCAGCAGCTTAGCGCGGGGCCCAGATACGCAGTATTTT
CDR3: CASSLARGPDTQYF

D: TRBD2
size: -
J: TRBJ2-1
V: TRBV29-1
DNA: TGCAGCGTTGAACTAGCGGTTAGCTACAATGAGCAGTTCTTC
CDR3: CSVELAVSYNEQFF

D: -
size: -
J: TRBJ2-1
V: TRBV12-3/TRBV12-4
DNA: TGTGCCAGCAGTTTACAAACGGGAGCTATTGAGCAGTTCTTC
CDR3: CASSLQTGAIEQFF

D: TRBD2
size: -
J: TRBJ2-1
V: TRBV20-1
DNA: TGCGGTGCTCCAAGCGGGGGGCCCGGCAATGAGCAGTTCTTC
CDR3: CGAPSGGPGNEQFF

D: -
size: -
J: TRBJ2-5
V: TRBV20-1
DNA: TGCAGTGCTAGAGATCGGGACTCCGGCTACGGGCAGTACTTC
CDR3: CSARDRDSGYGQYF

D: -
size: -
J: TRBJ1-2
V: TRBV30
DNA: TGCGCCTGGAGCCGGCAGGAGGTTTATGGCTACACCTTC
CDR3: CAWSRQEVYGYTF

D: TRBD1
size: -
J: TRBJ2-4
V: TRBV7-2
DNA: TGTGCCAGCAGCTTACTGATCAGGGGGACCAAAAACATTCAGTACTTC
CDR3: CASSLLIRGTKNIQYF

D: TRBD1
size: -
J: TRBJ2-5
V: TRBV6-1
DNA: TGTGCCAGCAGTGAAGCGGTGGGACAGATAGAGACCCAGTACTTC
CDR3: CASSEAVGQIETQYF

D: -
size: -
J: TRBJ1-1
V: TRBV7-2
DNA: TGTGCCAGCAGCTCGTCTAAGGACAGAACCGGGGCTGAAGCTTTCTTT
CDR3: CASSSSKDRTGAEAFF

D: -
size: many
J: TRBJ2-7
V: TRBV4-2
DNA: TGTGCCAGCAGCCAAGTCGAGGAGTGGTACTTC
CDR3: CASSQVEEWYF

D: TRBD2
size: -
J: TRBJ2-7
V: TRBV2
DNA: TGTGCCAGCAGTCTCATCGGGACTAGCGGCTCCTACGAGCAGTACTTC
CDR3: CASSLIGTSGSYEQYF

D: TRBD1
size: once
J: TRBJ1-2
V: TRBV25-1
DNA: TGTGCCAGCAGTGAAGGCAACCGACAGGGGGGCTATGGCTACACCTTC
CDR3: CASSEGNRQGGYGYTF

D: TRBD2
size: many
J: TRBJ2-1
V: TRBV4-1
DNA: TGCGCCAGCAGCCAAGAAGGGACTAGCTTGGTCGATGAGCAGTTCTTC
CDR3: CASSQEGTSLVDEQFF

D: -
size: many
J: TRBJ2-5
V: TRBV5-1
DNA: TGCGCCAGCAGCTTGGAACCGCTTGAGACCCAGTACTTC
CDR3: CASSLEPLETQYF

D: -
size: few
J: TRBJ1-4
V: TRBV20-1
DNA: TGCAGTGCTACCCCTCACAGCTCTAATGAAAAACTGTTTTTT
CDR3: CSATPHSSNEKLFF

D: TRBD1
size: few
J: TRBJ1-5
V: TRBV28
DNA: TGTGCCAGCAGTACAACCTGGACAGGGATAGGCAATCAGCCCCAGCATTTT
CDR3: CASSTTWTGIGNQPQHF

D: -
size: once
J: TRBJ2-5
V: TRBV15
DNA: TGTGCCAGCTCCTTTAGCTCGGGGGCAGAGACCCAGTACTTC
CDR3: CASSFSSGAETQYF

D: -
size: few
J: TRBJ2-1
V: TRBV4-2
DNA: TGTGCCAGCAGCCAAGATTGGGACGATGAGCAGTTCTTC
CDR3: CASSQDWDDEQFF

D: -
size: -
J: TRBJ1-5
V: TRBV7-9
DNA: TGTGCCAGCAGCCCCGGTCTCGGCCAGCCCCAGCATTTT
CDR3: CASSPGLGQPQHF

D: TRBD1
size: many
J: TRBJ2-3
V: TRBV5-1
DNA: TGCGCCAGCAGCACGACAGGGAGCACAGATACGCAGTATTTT
CDR3: CASSTTGSTDTQYF

D: TRBD1
size: -
J: TRBJ2-7
V: TRBV20-1
DNA: TGCAGTGCTTCCGGGACAGGTCAGGGCTCCTACGAGCAGTACTTC
CDR3: CSASGTGQGSYEQYF

D: -
size: few
J: TRBJ2-7
V: TRBV14
DNA: TGTGCCAGCAGCCCGACCCTGTCCAGGGTGGAGCAGTACTTC
CDR3: CASSPTLSRVEQYF

D: TRBD1
size: few
J: TRBJ1-2
V: TRBV30
DNA: TGTGCCTGGAGTAGGGACAGCTATGGCTACACCTTC
CDR3: CAWSRDSYGYTF

D: -
size: many
J: TRBJ2-5
V: TRBV27
DNA: TGTGCCAGCAGTTTAAGGACGTACCAAGAGACCCAGTACTTC
CDR3: CASSLRTYQETQYF

D: -
size: -
J: TRBJ1-4
V: TRBV7-9
DNA: TGTGCCAGCAGCTTAAAGGAGGAAAAACTGTTTTTT
CDR3: CASSLKEEKLFF

D: -
size: many
J: TRBJ2-7
V: TRBV16
DNA: TGTGCCAGCAGTCTTAGGGAAATTTTCTACGAGCAGTACTTC
CDR3: CASSLREIFYEQYF

D: -
size: -
J: TRBJ2-1
V: TRBV28
DNA: TGTGCCAGCAGGAATAATGAGCAGTTCTTC
CDR3: CASRNNEQFF

D: TRBD2
size: -
J: TRBJ2-1
V: TRBV14
DNA: TGTGCCAGCAGCCAAGTAGCGGGGGGCTTCAATGAGCAGTTCTTC
CDR3: CASSQVAGGFNEQFF

D: -
size: -
J: TRBJ1-4
V: TRBV12-3/TRBV12-4
DNA: TGTGCCAGCAGTTTCTCGGGGCCAGGGGAAAAACTGTTTTTT
CDR3: CASSFSGPGEKLFF

D: TRBD2
size: few
J: TRBJ2-1
V: TRBV6-2/TRBV6-3
DNA: TGTGCCAGCAGTCACCTAGCGGGAGTAGGGAATGAGCAGTTCTTC
CDR3: CASSHLAGVGNEQFF